This TCR beta chain came from a study of T cells after yellow fever vaccination. TCRdb recomputed calls from the 5' RACE reads with MiXCR, one row per CDR3 protein. Among more than 350,000 distinct CDR3 sequences listed, roughly 10% were seen once. This clonotype has ten or more counts. The germline V gene has CDR1 SGHRS and CDR2 YFSETQ. V trimming: 0 bases; J trimming: 8 bases; junction bases outside the gene matches: 5. CDR3 length: 14 residues. Sequencing was performed on PBMCs, taken on the day of the first yellow fever vaccination. The receptor was isolated from a man younger than 30 who received the YFV17D yellow fever vaccine. The V gene is TRBV5-1, the J gene TRBJ2-1; 7 bases fit TRBD1. CDR3 region: CASSLEGAPDEQFF. CDR3 nucleotides: TGCGCCAGCAGCTTGGAGGGGGCCCCCGATGAGCAGTTCTTC.